What follows describes a single TCR beta chain. Participants had their cohort set by participant-reported clinical history. V dropped 8 bases and J dropped 5 bases, with 15 bases sitting between them. Looked up from germline, CDR1 is SQVTM and CDR2 is ANQGSEA. The length of the CDR3 is 13 residues. The data are from a study of blood T cell repertoires in COVID-19. Turning to the study itself: Sites in the United States, Italy and Spain provided acute and convalescent COVID-19 samples. PBMCs, B-cell-depleted T cells, or T cells were the source of the cDNA or gDNA that made up the material.

As originally analysed: Nucleated cell number was recorded as an estimate derived from reference gene primer amplification. Sequenced by immunoSEQ multiplex PCR; TCRdb stores in-frame clones only, minus some. That table is the source of V, J and clone size, and D and trimming were worked out from the DNA. Among some 340,000 clones, 70% to 90% were seen once, and the ten largest hold about 5.7%. The material sequenced was PBMCs or T cells enriched from blood (not recorded which). The chain carries TRBV29-1 and TRBJ1-4, with D uncertain. The sequence was obtained from a woman in her twenties or thirties who had recovered from COVID-19. CDR3 DNA sequence: TGCAGCTGCCGGGGTATCCTAAATGAAAAACTGTTTTTT. This translates into CSCRGILNEKLFF. The full variable domain, rest sourced from reference TRBV29-1 and TRBJ1-4, is SAVISQKPSRDICQRGTSLTIQCQVDSQVTMMFWYRQQPGQSLTLIATANQGSEATYESGFVIDKFPISRPNLTFSTLTVSNMSPEDSSIYLCSCRGILNEKLFFGSGTQLSVL.